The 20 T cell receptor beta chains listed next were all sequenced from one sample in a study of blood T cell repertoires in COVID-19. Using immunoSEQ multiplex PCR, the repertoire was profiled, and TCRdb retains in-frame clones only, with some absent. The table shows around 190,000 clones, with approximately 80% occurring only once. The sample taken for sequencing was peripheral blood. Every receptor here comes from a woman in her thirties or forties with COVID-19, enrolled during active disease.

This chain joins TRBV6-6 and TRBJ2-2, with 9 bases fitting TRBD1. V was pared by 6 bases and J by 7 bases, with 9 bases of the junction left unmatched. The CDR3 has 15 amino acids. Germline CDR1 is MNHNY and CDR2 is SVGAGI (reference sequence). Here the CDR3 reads CASSHTGGSGGELFF. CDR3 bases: TGTGCCAGCAGCCACACAGGGGGCTCGGGCGGGGAGCTGTTTTTT.

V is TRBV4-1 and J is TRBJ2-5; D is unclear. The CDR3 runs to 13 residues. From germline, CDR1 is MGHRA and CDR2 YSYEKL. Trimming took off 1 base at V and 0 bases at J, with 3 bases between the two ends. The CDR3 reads CASSQAYQETQYF. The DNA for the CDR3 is TGCGCCAGCAGCCAAGCCTACCAAGAGACCCAGTACTTC.

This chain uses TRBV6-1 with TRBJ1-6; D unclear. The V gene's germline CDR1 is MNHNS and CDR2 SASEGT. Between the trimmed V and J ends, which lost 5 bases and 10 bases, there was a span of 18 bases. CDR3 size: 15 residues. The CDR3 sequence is CASSWQGRSGSPLHF. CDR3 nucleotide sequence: TGTGCCAGCAGTTGGCAAGGCCGGTCGGGATCACCCCTCCACTTT.

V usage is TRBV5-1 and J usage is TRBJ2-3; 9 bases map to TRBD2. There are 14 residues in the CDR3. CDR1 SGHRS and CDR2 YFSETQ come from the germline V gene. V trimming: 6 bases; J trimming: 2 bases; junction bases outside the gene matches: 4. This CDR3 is CASNPSGTTDTQYF. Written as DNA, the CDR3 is TGCGCCAGCAATCCTAGCGGGACCACAGATACGCAGTATTTT.

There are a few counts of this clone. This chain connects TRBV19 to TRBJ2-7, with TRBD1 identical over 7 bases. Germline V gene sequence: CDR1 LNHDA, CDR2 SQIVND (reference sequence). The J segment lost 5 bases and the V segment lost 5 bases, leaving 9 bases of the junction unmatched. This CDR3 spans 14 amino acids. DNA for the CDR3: TGTGCCAGTAGTTCGAGAACAGGGGCCCACGAGCAGTACTTC. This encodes CASSSRTGAHEQYF.

CDR3 nucleotides: TGTGCCACCAGTGAACCAGACAGGGAAGGTCTAGGCGTCTACGAGCAGTACGTC. It is translated as CATSEPDREGLGVYEQYV. This chain joins TRBV24-1 and TRBJ2-7; 7 nucleotides agree with TRBD1. Germline V gives CDR1 KGHDR, CDR2 SFDVKD. Trimming removed 4 bases from V and 3 bases from J; junction bases left unmatched: 17. CDR3 length equals 18 residues.

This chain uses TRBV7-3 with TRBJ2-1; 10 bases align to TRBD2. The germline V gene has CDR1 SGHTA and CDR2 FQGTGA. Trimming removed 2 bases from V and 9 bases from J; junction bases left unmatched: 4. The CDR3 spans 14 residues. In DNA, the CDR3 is TGTGCCAGCAGCTTAGGGACTAGCGTGGCTGAGCAGTTCTTC. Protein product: CASSLGTSVAEQFF.

CDR3 in DNA: TGTGCCAGCAGCTTAACTAGCGGGGCCGGGGAGCTGTTTTTT. Its translation is CASSLTSGAGELFF. The chain employs TRBV7-3 and TRBJ2-2, with 8 nucleotides matching TRBD2. Trimming removed 0 bases from V and 6 bases from J; junction bases left unmatched: 0. Germline values: CDR1 SGHTA, CDR2 FQGTGA. CDR3 length: 14 amino acids.

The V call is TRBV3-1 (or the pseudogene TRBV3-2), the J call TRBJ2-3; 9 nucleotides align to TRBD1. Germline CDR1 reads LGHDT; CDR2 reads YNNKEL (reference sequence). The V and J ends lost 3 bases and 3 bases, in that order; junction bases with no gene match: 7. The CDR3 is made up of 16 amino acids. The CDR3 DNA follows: TGTGCCAGCAGCCATAGGGACAGGGATTGGACAGATACGCAGTATTTT. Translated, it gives CASSHRDRDWTDTQYF.

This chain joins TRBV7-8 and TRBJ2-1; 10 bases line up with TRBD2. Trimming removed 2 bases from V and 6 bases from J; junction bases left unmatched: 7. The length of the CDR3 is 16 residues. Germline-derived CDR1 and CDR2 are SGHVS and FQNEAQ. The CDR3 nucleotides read TGTGCCAGCAGCTTACTTACTAGCGGGGCTCGCAATGAGCAGTTCTTC. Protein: CASSLLTSGARNEQFF.

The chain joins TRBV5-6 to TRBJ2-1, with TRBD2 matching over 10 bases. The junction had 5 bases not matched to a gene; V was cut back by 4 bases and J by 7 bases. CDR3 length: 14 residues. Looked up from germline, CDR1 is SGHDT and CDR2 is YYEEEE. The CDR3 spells CASSRSGGPNEQFF. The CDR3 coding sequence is TGTGCCAGCAGCCGTAGCGGGGGGCCAAATGAGCAGTTCTTC.

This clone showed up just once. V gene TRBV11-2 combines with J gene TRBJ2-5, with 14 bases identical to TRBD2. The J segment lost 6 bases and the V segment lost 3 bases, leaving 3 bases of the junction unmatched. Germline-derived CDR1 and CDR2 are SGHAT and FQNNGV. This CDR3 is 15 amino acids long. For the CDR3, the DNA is TGTGCCAGCAGCTTGACTAGCGGGGGGGGAAAGACCCAGTACTTC. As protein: CASSLTSGGGKTQYF.

CDR3 sequence reads: CASTPGQTSTDTQYF. The CDR3 region has the DNA TGTGCCAGCACCCCGGGACAGACAAGCACAGATACGCAGTATTTT. The genes are TRBV5-5 and TRBJ2-3; 7 bases match TRBD1. Germline V gives CDR1 SGHKS, CDR2 YYEKEE (reference sequence). The CDR3 extends over 15 amino acids. The ends lost 6 bases at V and 0 bases at J; junction bases unmatched: 7.

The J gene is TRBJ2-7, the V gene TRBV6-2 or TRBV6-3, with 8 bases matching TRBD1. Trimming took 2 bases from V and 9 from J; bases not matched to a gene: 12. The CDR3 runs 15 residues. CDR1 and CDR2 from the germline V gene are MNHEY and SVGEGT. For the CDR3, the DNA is TGTGCCAGCAGTTACGGGTCCGGACAGGGACTTGGGCAGTACGTC. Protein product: CASSYGSGQGLGQYV.

CDR3 nucleotides: TGTGCCAGTACCCTCACACATCTAGTAAATGGCTACACCTTC. This translates into CASTLTHLVNGYTF. The chain carries TRBV19 and TRBJ1-2; D remains unclear. This CDR3 comprises 14 residues. CDR1 is LNHDA and CDR2 is SQIVND in the germline V gene (reference sequence). V lost 7 bases and J 6 bases, leaving 18 bases between the germline ends.

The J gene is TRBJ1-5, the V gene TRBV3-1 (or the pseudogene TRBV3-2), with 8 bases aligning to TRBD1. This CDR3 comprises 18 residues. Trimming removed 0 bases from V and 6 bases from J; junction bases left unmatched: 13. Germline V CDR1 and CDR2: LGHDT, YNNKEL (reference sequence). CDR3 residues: CASSQEIPGGFGGQPQHF. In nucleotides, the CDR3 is TGTGCCAGCAGCCAAGAAATCCCAGGGGGCTTCGGGGGTCAGCCCCAGCATTTT.

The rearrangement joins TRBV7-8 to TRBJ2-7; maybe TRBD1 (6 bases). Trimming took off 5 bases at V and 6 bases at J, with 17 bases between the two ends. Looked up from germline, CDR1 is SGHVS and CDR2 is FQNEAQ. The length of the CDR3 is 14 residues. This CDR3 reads CASSLRQAWVEQYV. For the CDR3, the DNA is TGTGCCAGCAGCCTTCGACAGGCTTGGGTCGAGCAGTACGTC.

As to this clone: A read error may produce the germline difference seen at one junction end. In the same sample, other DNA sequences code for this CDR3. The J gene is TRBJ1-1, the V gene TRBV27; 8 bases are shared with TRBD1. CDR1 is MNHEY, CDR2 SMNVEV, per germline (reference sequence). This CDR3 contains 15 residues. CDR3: CASSLSWTGRNEAFF. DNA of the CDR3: TGTGCCAGCAGCTTATCGTGGACAGGGAGGAATGAAGCTTTCTTT.

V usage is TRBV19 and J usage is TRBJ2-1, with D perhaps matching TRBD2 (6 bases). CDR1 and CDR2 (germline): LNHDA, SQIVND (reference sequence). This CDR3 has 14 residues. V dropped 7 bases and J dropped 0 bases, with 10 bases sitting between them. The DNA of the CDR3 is TGTGCCAGTACCATGGGAGGCTCCTACAATGAGCAGTTCTTC. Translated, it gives CASTMGGSYNEQFF.

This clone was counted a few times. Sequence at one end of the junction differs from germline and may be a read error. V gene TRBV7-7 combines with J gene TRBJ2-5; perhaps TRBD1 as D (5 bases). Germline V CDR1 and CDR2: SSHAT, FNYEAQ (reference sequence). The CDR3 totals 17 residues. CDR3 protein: CASSRAGVGHLRGTQYF. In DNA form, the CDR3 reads TGTGCTAGCAGCCGGGCCGGAGTGGGGCATCTGCGTGGGACCCAGTACTTC.